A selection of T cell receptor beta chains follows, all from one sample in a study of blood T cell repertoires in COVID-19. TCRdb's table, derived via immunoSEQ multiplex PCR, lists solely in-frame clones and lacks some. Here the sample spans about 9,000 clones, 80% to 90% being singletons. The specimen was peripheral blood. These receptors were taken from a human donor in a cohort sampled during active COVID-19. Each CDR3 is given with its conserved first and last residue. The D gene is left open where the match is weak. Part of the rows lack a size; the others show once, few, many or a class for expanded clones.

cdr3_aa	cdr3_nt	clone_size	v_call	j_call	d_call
CASSQGGQLMNTEAFF	TGTGCCAGCAGCCAAGGCGGGCAACTAATGAACACTGAAGCTTTCTTT	NA	TRBV4-2	TRBJ1-1	NA
CAWSGTAGALYEQYF	TGTGCCTGGAGTGGTACGGCAGGGGCCCTATACGAGCAGTACTTC	NA	TRBV30	TRBJ2-7	NA
CASSFSGTSSREQFF	TGCGCCAGCAGCTTCTCCGGGACTAGCTCAAGGGAGCAGTTCTTC	NA	TRBV5-1	TRBJ2-1	TRBD2
CASSPELAGLGQETQYF	TGTGCCAGCAGCCCGGAACTAGCGGGATTAGGCCAAGAGACCCAGTACTTC	NA	TRBV5-5	TRBJ2-5	TRBD2
CASSVAGALQETQYF	TGTGCCAGCAGTGTAGCGGGAGCCCTCCAAGAGACCCAGTACTTC	NA	TRBV27	TRBJ2-5	TRBD2
CASSPPGTGNQPQHF	TGTGCCAGCAGCCCCCCCGGGACAGGGAATCAGCCCCAGCATTTT	NA	TRBV7-9	TRBJ1-5	TRBD1
CASSLSRNTYNEQFF	TGTGCCAGCAGTTTATCGCGGAACACCTACAATGAGCAGTTCTTC	NA	TRBV27	TRBJ2-1	NA
CAWSVQGGRYEQYF	TGTGCCTGGAGTGTACAGGGGGGAAGGTACGAGCAGTACTTC	NA	TRBV30	TRBJ2-7	TRBD1
CASSEWSGRRTQYF	TGTGCCAGCAGTGAATGGAGCGGGAGGAGGACCCAGTACTTC	NA	TRBV6-1	TRBJ2-5	TRBD2
CASSPPYIEAFF	TGTGCCAGCAGCCCCCCCTATATTGAAGCTTTCTTT	NA	TRBV7-9	TRBJ1-1	NA
CASSSWTGINYGYTF	TGTGCCAGCAGCTCCTGGACAGGGATTAACTATGGCTACACCTTC	NA	TRBV9	TRBJ1-2	TRBD1
CASSAKTQGFYGYTF	TGCGCCAGCAGCGCCAAAACACAGGGATTCTATGGCTACACCTTC	NA	TRBV5-1	TRBJ1-2	NA
CASSLAEYNEQFF	TGCGCCAGCAGCCTAGCGGAATACAATGAGCAGTTCTTC	NA	TRBV4-1	TRBJ2-1	NA
CASSLEDRGNNQPQHF	TGTGCCAGCAGCTTAGAGGACAGGGGGAACAATCAGCCCCAGCATTTT	NA	TRBV7-6	TRBJ1-5	TRBD1
CASSQVSRNYGYTF	TGTGCCAGCAGCCAAGTATCCAGGAACTATGGCTACACCTTC	NA	TRBV3-1/TRBV3-2	TRBJ1-2	NA
CASSFSADYGYTF	TGCGCCAGCAGCTTCTCAGCGGATTATGGCTACACCTTC	NA	TRBV5-1	TRBJ1-2	NA
CASSPGDKYGYTF	TGTGCCAGCAGTCCAGGGGATAAGTATGGCTACACCTTC	NA	TRBV2	TRBJ1-2	NA
CASPPRASPSTDTQYF	TGTGCCAGTCCCCCGAGGGCTAGCCCTAGCACAGATACGCAGTATTTT	NA	TRBV7-9	TRBJ2-3	NA
CAWSVEGAYGYTF	TGTGCCTGGAGTGTAGAGGGGGCCTATGGCTACACCTTC	NA	TRBV30	TRBJ1-2	TRBD1
CASSLSTGGMNTEAFF	TGTGCCAGCAGTTTGAGTACTGGAGGAATGAACACTGAAGCTTTCTTT	NA	TRBV28	TRBJ1-1	NA
CASSIRGHGYGYTF	TGTGCCAGTAGTATAAGGGGGCACGGCTATGGCTACACCTTC	few	TRBV19	TRBJ1-2	TRBD1
CASSSRTSGTNSYEQYF	TGTGCCAGCAGCTCAAGGACTAGCGGGACAAACTCCTACGAGCAGTACTTC	few	TRBV5-8	TRBJ2-7	TRBD2
CASQRFLADQETQYF	TGTGCCAGCCAACGCTTCCTAGCGGACCAAGAGACCCAGTACTTC	NA	TRBV28	TRBJ2-5	TRBD2
CASSFPRGGGEETQYF	TGCGCCAGCAGCTTCCCGAGGGGAGGGGGGGAAGAGACCCAGTACTTC	NA	TRBV5-1	TRBJ2-5	NA
CASSLGGSYGYTF	TGTGCCAGCAGCTTGGGGGGAAGCTATGGCTACACCTTC	few	TRBV7-9	TRBJ1-2	NA
CASSLDLTGYNEQFF	TGTGCCAGCAGCTTAGATTTAACAGGGTACAATGAGCAGTTCTTC	NA	TRBV11-2	TRBJ2-1	NA
CASSPDTGELFF	TGTGCCAGCAGCCCAGACACCGGGGAGCTGTTTTTT	NA	TRBV11-3	TRBJ2-2	NA
CASSPPGHSYGYTF	TGTGCCAGCAGCCCGCCGGGACACTCCTATGGCTACACCTTC	NA	TRBV3-1/TRBV3-2	TRBJ1-2	NA
CASSAFGTGGRGYTF	TGTGCCAGCAGCGCATTCGGGACAGGGGGCCGAGGCTACACCTTC	NA	TRBV28	TRBJ1-2	TRBD1
CASSFEQPGELFF	TGCGCCAGCAGCTTCGAGCAACCCGGGGAGCTGTTTTTT	NA	TRBV5-1	TRBJ2-2	NA
CASSQTGVSYEQYF	TGTGCCAGCAGTCAGACAGGGGTCTCCTACGAGCAGTACTTC	NA	TRBV28	TRBJ2-7	TRBD1
CASSIGLVREQYF	TGTGCCAGCAGCATAGGACTAGTGAGGGAGCAGTACTTC	once	TRBV5-6	TRBJ2-7	TRBD2
CASSAGTGAFGANVLTF	TGCGCCAGCAGCGCCGGGACAGGGGCTTTCGGGGCCAACGTCCTGACTTTC	NA	TRBV5-1	TRBJ2-6	TRBD1
CSASRYNEQFF	TGCAGTGCTAGCCGTTACAATGAGCAGTTCTTC	NA	TRBV20-1	TRBJ2-1	NA
CASSKQGSNYGYTF	TGTGCCAGTAGTAAACAGGGGAGCAACTATGGCTACACCTTC	NA	TRBV19	TRBJ1-2	TRBD1